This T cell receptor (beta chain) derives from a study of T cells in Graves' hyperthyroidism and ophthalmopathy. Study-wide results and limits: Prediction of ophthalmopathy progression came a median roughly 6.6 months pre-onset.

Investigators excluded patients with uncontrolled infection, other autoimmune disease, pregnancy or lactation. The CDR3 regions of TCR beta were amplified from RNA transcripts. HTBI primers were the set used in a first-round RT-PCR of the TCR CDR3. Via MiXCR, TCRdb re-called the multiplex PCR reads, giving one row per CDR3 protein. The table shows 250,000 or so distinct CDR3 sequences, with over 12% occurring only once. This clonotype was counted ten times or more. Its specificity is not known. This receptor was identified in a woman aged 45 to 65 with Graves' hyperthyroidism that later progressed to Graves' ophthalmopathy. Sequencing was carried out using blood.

In DNA, the CDR3 is TGTGCCAGCTCACCAGAGGGCCTAGCTTTCGTCACAGATACGCAGTATTTT. It specifies CASSPEGLAFVTDTQYF. V is TRBV18 and J is TRBJ2-3; D possibly corresponds to TRBD2 (5 bases). In germline, CDR1 is KGHSH, CDR2 LQKENI. This CDR3 contains 17 residues. Trimming cost V 2 bases and J 2 bases, with 17 bases left between them.